The 24 T cell receptor beta chains in this list originate from one sample, sequenced in a study of technical replicates of blood from four donors. Data came from immunoSEQ multiplex PCR; TCRdb stores just in-frame clones and leaves some out. The table lists 67,000 or so clones, 95% to 96% of them singletons. The sequencing input was T cells isolated from PBMCs. Receptors originate from a human donor in good health.

The J gene is TRBJ2-1, the V gene TRBV4-1, with a possible D match to TRBD2 (6 bases). The ends were cut back, 0 bases at V and 4 bases at J, with 16 bases in the middle. Germline loops: CDR1 MGHRA, CDR2 YSYEKL. This CDR3 spans 17 amino acids. In DNA form, the CDR3 reads TGCGCCAGCAGCCAAGATTTGACTAGATCCGCTTACAATGAGCAGTTCTTC. Its translation: CASSQDLTRSAYNEQFF.

The chain uses TRBV5-1 and TRBJ1-2, with a tentative D call TRBD1 (5 bases). The length of the CDR3 is 13 residues. CDR1 is SGHRS and CDR2 is YFSETQ in the germline V gene. V lost 0 bases and J 5 bases, leaving 8 bases between the germline ends. CDR3 nucleotides: TGCGCCAGCAGCTTGGGTCGGGGGTATGGCTACACCTTC. This codes for CASSLGRGYGYTF.

The rearrangement uses TRBV10-1 and TRBJ1-1, with TRBD1 as a possible D gene (6 bases). V lost 4 bases and J lost 3, with 15 bases in between. Germline V gives CDR1 WNHNN, CDR2 SYGVQD (reference sequence). The CDR3 consists of 15 residues. The CDR3 sequence: CASSGTRAGDTEAFF. The DNA for the CDR3 is TGCGCCAGCAGTGGGACTCGGGCAGGGGACACTGAAGCTTTCTTT.

The chain joins TRBV28 to TRBJ2-1, with 8 bases aligning to TRBD2. The CDR3 is 17 residues long. J lost 4 bases, V lost 3 bases, and 11 bases had no gene match. Per germline, CDR1 MDHEN and CDR2 SYDVKM. The CDR3 loop reads CASSFHRGGRGYNEQFF. CDR3 nucleotide sequence: TGTGCCAGCAGTTTCCACCGGGGGGGGCGTGGGTACAATGAGCAGTTCTTC.

The V gene is TRBV21-1, the J gene TRBJ2-5; the table's D call TRBD1 went unverified against the DNA. TRBV21-1 is noted as a pseudogene. CDR3 length equals 18 residues. As DNA, the CDR3 is TGTGCCAGCAGGGGGACAGGGAATCCCGTACTGTACCAAGAGACCCAGTACTTC. Protein product: CASRGTGNPVLYQETQYF.

The V and J genes are TRBV7-9 and TRBJ1-1, with 7 bases that match TRBD1. The CDR3 length is 16 residues. Germline V gene sequence: CDR1 SEHNR, CDR2 FQNEAQ (reference sequence). Trimming cost V 3 bases and J 0 bases; bases outside gene matches: 7. The CDR3 bases are TGTGCCAGCAGCTTCACGGCAGGGGGTTTGAACACTGAAGCTTTCTTT. This sequence encodes CASSFTAGGLNTEAFF.

A remark on this clone: One end of the junction does not line up with germline, which may come from a read error. V gene TRBV19 combines with J gene TRBJ1-1, with D possibly being TRBD1 (6 bases). There are 13 residues in the CDR3. From germline, CDR1 is LNHDA and CDR2 SQIVND (reference sequence). CDR3 in DNA: TGCGCTACAAACCCCAGGGGCTACACTGAAGCTTTCTTT. It yields the protein CATNPRGYTEAFF.

This chain connects TRBV5-1 to TRBJ2-4; 8 nucleotides agree with TRBD2. CDR1 is SGHRS and CDR2 is YFSETQ in the germline V gene. V lost 4 bases, J lost 5 bases, and 8 bases stayed unmatched. This CDR3 has 15 amino acids. In DNA form, the CDR3 reads TGCGCCAGCAGCATAACCGGGACTAGTGAAAACATTCAGTACTTC. It encodes CASSITGTSENIQYF. The full variable domain, completed using reference TRBV5-1 and TRBJ2-4, is KAGVTQTPRYLIKTRGQQVTLSCSPISGHRSVSWYQQTPGQGLQFLFEYFSETQRNKGNFPGRFSGRQFSNSRSEMNVSTLELGDSALYLCASSITGTSENIQYFGAGTRLSVL.

The chain links TRBV11-2 to TRBJ1-5, with D perhaps TRBD1 (5 bases). Trimming left V 0 bases short and J 8 bases short, with 11 bases between. The CDR3 is made up of 14 amino acids. CDR1 and CDR2 (germline): SGHAT, FQNNGV. DNA for the CDR3: TGTGCCAGCAGCTTAGATTGGGGCGCGAAGCCCCAGCATTTT. The encoded protein is CASSLDWGAKPQHF.

The chain couples TRBV6-5 to TRBJ2-5; D is unresolved. V was shortened by 7 bases and J by 5 bases, with 14 bases between the two germline ends. CDR1 and CDR2 from the germline V gene are MNHEY and SVGAGI. This CDR3 contains 13 residues. CDR3 region: CASTPAVEETQYF. Here the CDR3 DNA reads TGTGCCAGCACCCCAGCTGTGGAGGAGACCCAGTACTTC.

The chain couples TRBV7-9 to TRBJ2-3; possible D gene TRBD2, 5 bases. The V end lost 4 bases, the J end lost 2 bases, and 13 bases lay between the germline ends. Germline V gives CDR1 SEHNR, CDR2 FQNEAQ (reference sequence). The CDR3 length is 15 residues. The CDR3 here is CASSSYRGHTDTQYF. The CDR3 nucleotides read TGTGCCAGCAGCTCCTACAGAGGGCACACAGATACGCAGTATTTT. Full variable domain (outside the CDR3, taken from reference TRBV7-9 and TRBJ2-3): DTGVSQNPRHKITKRGQNVTFRCDPISEHNRLYWYRQTLGQGPEFLTYFQNEAQLEKSRLLSDRFSAERPKGSFSTLEIQRTEQGDSAMYLCASSSYRGHTDTQYFGPGTRLTVL.

The gene calls are TRBV10-3 and TRBJ2-7; tentatively, D is TRBD1 (5 bases). Germline V gene data show CDR1 as ENHRY and CDR2 as SYGVKD. This CDR3 has 13 residues. The V end was cut by 11 bases, the J end by 1 base, with 15 bases between. The CDR3 DNA is TGTGCCTTTCAAGTTCAGGGATCCTACGAGCAGTACTTC. Translated, it gives CAFQVQGSYEQYF.

This chain joins TRBV15 and TRBJ1-1; no firm D call. The CDR3 has 14 residues. Trimming pared 3 bases from V and 0 bases from J, leaving 8 bases between. Germline lookup yields CDR1 LNHNV and CDR2 YYDKDF (reference sequence). The CDR3 reads CATSRPPVNTEAFF. In DNA form, the CDR3 reads TGTGCCACCAGCAGGCCACCGGTGAACACTGAAGCTTTCTTT.

This clone was seen a handful of times. This chain links TRBV2 with TRBJ1-5; 12 bases line up with TRBD1. CDR1 is SNHLY and CDR2 is FYNNEI in the germline V gene. The junction had 5 bases not matched to a gene; V was cut back by 4 bases and J by 7 bases. CDR3 length: 15 amino acids. The CDR3 bases are TGTGCCAGCAGTGCCGGGACAGGGGGCCGGCAGCCCCAGCATTTT. As protein: CASSAGTGGRQPQHF.

This clone has a single count. This rearrangement joins TRBV7-9 to TRBJ2-7, with no clear D. Germline CDR1 and CDR2: SEHNR and FQNEAQ (reference sequence). Trimming removed 5 bases from V and 9 bases from J, with 23 bases in between. The CDR3 has 15 residues. As DNA, the CDR3 is TGTGCCAGCAGCCCAACCGCTATAGGCCAGCTAGGGCAGTACTTC. Residues: CASSPTAIGQLGQYF.

The table lists this clone with a count of one. The chain is built from TRBV7-8 and TRBJ2-1, with D possibly TRBD1 on 7 matching bases. CDR3 length: 16 amino acids. Trimming cost V 5 bases and J 8 bases, with 22 bases left between them. CDR1 is SGHVS, CDR2 FQNEAQ, per germline. In DNA, the CDR3 is TGTGCCAGCAGCCCCAAAAGAAGGGGGCGCGGGGATGAGCAGTTCTTC. It translates to CASSPKRRGRGDEQFF.

This chain joins TRBV25-1 and TRBJ2-7; 9 bases are a match to TRBD1. The CDR3 loop spans 18 amino acids. V lost 1 base, J lost 6 bases, and 16 bases stayed unmatched. In germline, CDR1 is MGHDK, CDR2 SYGVNS. CDR3 region: CASSEFFGTPTGGGEQYF. CDR3 DNA: TGTGCCAGCAGTGAATTTTTTGGAACCCCCACAGGGGGCGGCGAGCAGTACTTC.

This clone was seen only once. J is TRBJ1-5 and V is TRBV30; D unclear. The CDR3 spans 13 residues. Trimming took 2 bases from V and 1 from J, leaving 6 bases between them. The V gene's germline CDR1 is GTSNPN and CDR2 SVGIG (reference sequence). The CDR3 region is CAWSSRSNQPQHF. The CDR3 DNA follows: TGTGCCTGGAGTAGCAGGAGCAATCAGCCCCAGCATTTT.

V usage is TRBV4-1 and J usage is TRBJ2-7; 11 bases agree with TRBD2. CDR3 length: 17 residues. Looked up from germline, CDR1 is MGHRA and CDR2 is YSYEKL. V lost 0 bases and J lost 1; bases outside the gene matches: 5. The CDR3 loop is CASSQDLGLAESYEQYF. The DNA for the CDR3 is TGCGCCAGCAGCCAAGATCTGGGACTAGCGGAATCCTACGAGCAGTACTTC.

Notes on this clone: The germline gene is not matched at one end of the junction; a read error may be the cause. The gene calls are TRBV2 and TRBJ1-3; 7 bases are shared with TRBD1. This CDR3 has 15 residues. The germline gives CDR1 SNHLY, CDR2 FYNNEI. The CDR3, as DNA: TGTGCCGTCACCGGGACAGCTAGCTCTCGAAACACCATATATTTT. Amino acids: CAVTGTASSRNTIYF.

The chain employs TRBV2 and TRBJ1-2; 10 nucleotides align to TRBD1. The germline CDR1 and CDR2 sequences are SNHLY and FYNNEI. V lost 4 bases to trimming and J lost 1 base; unmatched junction nucleotides: 9. CDR3 size: 17 residues. The CDR3 loop is CASSGEFGTGVNYGYTF. The CDR3 DNA follows: TGTGCCAGCAGTGGTGAATTCGGGACAGGGGTTAACTATGGCTACACCTTC.

The chain couples TRBV11-2 to TRBJ2-5; D unresolved. CDR3 length equals 14 residues. The V gene lost 1 base and the J gene lost 2 bases, with 8 bases spanning the gap. Germline CDR1 reads SGHAT; CDR2 reads FQNNGV. CDR3 residues: CASSLGSGQETQYF. In DNA form, the CDR3 reads TGTGCCAGCAGCTTAGGGTCAGGTCAAGAGACCCAGTACTTC.

The chain joins TRBV4-1 to TRBJ2-1; 9 bases align to TRBD2. Germline CDR1 and CDR2: MGHRA and YSYEKL. The V segment lost 4 bases and the J segment 4 bases; nucleotides outside the gene matches: 8. CDR3 length equals 16 residues. CDR3 sequence: CASSLLGLARYNEQFF. CDR3 nucleotides: TGCGCCAGCAGCCTCTTGGGACTAGCCCGATACAATGAGCAGTTCTTC.

The rearrangement uses TRBV19 and TRBJ2-7; TRBD1 aligns across 9 bases. CDR1 is LNHDA and CDR2 is SQIVND in the germline V gene (reference sequence). J gave up 3 bases and V 3 bases, and 3 bases lay outside the gene matches. The CDR3 has 14 amino acids. CDR3 amino acids: CASSIGTGLYEQYF. The CDR3, as DNA: TGTGCCAGTAGTATCGGGACAGGGCTCTACGAGCAGTACTTC.